A single sample is the source of the 8 T cell receptor beta chains below, sequenced in a study of T-cell memory formation after mild COVID-19. TCRdb re-called the 5' RACE reads with MiXCR, one entry per CDR3 protein. The data show 350,000 to 400,000 distinct CDR3 sequences, more than 20% seen once. Sequenced sample: PBMCs or a T cell subset sorted from them (not recorded which). These receptors all stem from an adult woman who had mild COVID-19 (a few samples of this study predate the infection). Cell type and time point are not known.

In its sample, this clonotype was seen a few times. The chain is built from TRBV12-3 or TRBV12-4 and TRBJ1-1, with D perhaps matching TRBD1 (6 bases). The CDR3 spans 14 residues. Trimming took 3 bases from V and 4 from J, leaving 12 bases between them. DNA for the CDR3: TGTGCCAGCAGTTTTCAGGGGCTGGGCACTGAAGCTTTCTTT. Amino acids: CASSFQGLGTEAFF.

The chain has TRBV12-3 or TRBV12-4 and TRBJ1-4; D is uncertain. This CDR3 is 11 amino acids long. Trimming left V 6 bases short and J 5 bases short, with 4 bases between. In DNA, the CDR3 is TGTGCCAGCAGGGGGAATGAAAAACTGTTTTTT. Translation gives CASRGNEKLFF.

The V call is TRBV4-1, the J call TRBJ2-4; D gene uncertain. The CDR3 totals 17 residues. Germline values: CDR1 MGHRA, CDR2 YSYEKL. V was shortened by 5 bases and J by 0 bases, with 17 bases between the two germline ends. The CDR3 loop is CASSEGVLELAKNIQYF. The CDR3 region has the DNA TGCGCCAGCAGCGAAGGAGTGTTGGAACTAGCCAAAAACATTCAGTACTTC.

This clonotype has just a few counts. The chain carries TRBV19 and TRBJ1-2; tentative D call: TRBD1 (5 bases). This CDR3 comprises 13 residues. Trimming shortened V by 1 base and J by 4 bases, and 7 bases separated the two germline ends. Per germline, CDR1 LNHDA and CDR2 SQIVND (reference sequence). The CDR3 is CASSIGGSYGYTF. The CDR3 DNA reads TGTGCCAGTAGTATAGGGGGGAGCTATGGCTACACCTTC.

This clonotype was seen a handful of times. The chain recombines TRBV12-3 or TRBV12-4 with TRBJ2-7, with D unclear. V gave up 3 bases and J gave up 4 bases, with 13 bases separating them. There are 14 residues in the CDR3. For the CDR3, the DNA is TGTGCCAGCAGTTTCTTGCCGGTTGCTTACGAGCAGTACTTC. This translates into CASSFLPVAYEQYF.

The J gene is TRBJ2-5, the V gene TRBV29-1, with 10 positions matching TRBD2. Looked up from germline, CDR1 is SQVTM and CDR2 is ANQGSEA. V was clipped by 6 bases and J by 2 bases; unmatched bases: 6. The CDR3 runs 14 residues. CDR3 coding DNA: TGCAGCGTAGTTAGGACTAGCGGACAAGAGACCCAGTACTTC. Protein product: CSVVRTSGQETQYF.

This clonotype was detected a few times. The J gene is TRBJ2-7, the V gene TRBV5-1; 7 bases align to TRBD1. The CDR3 has 14 amino acids. CDR1 SGHRS and CDR2 YFSETQ come from the germline V gene. Trimming removed 4 bases from V and 2 bases from J; junction bases left unmatched: 6. The CDR3 here is CASSPPGQTYEQYF. The DNA for the CDR3 is TGCGCCAGCAGCCCCCCGGGACAGACCTACGAGCAGTACTTC.

The chain couples TRBV9 to TRBJ2-7; perhaps TRBD2 as D (5 bases). Germline loops: CDR1 SGDLS, CDR2 YYNGEE. The CDR3 length is 15 residues. Trimming left V 0 bases short and J 5 bases short, with 15 bases between. CDR3 bases: TGTGCCAGCAGCGTAGGGTCAGAGGGCGGCAACGAGCAGTACTTC. It encodes CASSVGSEGGNEQYF.